Presented here are 5 T cell receptor beta chains from one specimen sequenced in a study of CD8 T cells in ankylosing spondylitis. Study results and limitations: A TCR beta motif of seven or eight highly homologous variants appeared characteristic of ankylosing spondylitis blood.

TCRdb reanalysed the 5' RACE reads using MiXCR and keeps one entry per CDR3 protein. The table includes some 800,000 distinct CDR3 sequences, about 11% detected once. Antigens of these TCRs are unknown. Sequencing used blood, either unsorted or a sorted T cell fraction (not recorded which). The receptors stem from a male donor with ankylosing spondylitis.

This clonotype was detected once. V gene TRBV5-4 combines with J gene TRBJ2-4; 7 nucleotides agree with TRBD1. Germline CDR1 reads SGHNT; CDR2 reads YYREEE (reference sequence). The CDR3 spans 16 residues. The V and J ends lost 0 bases and 1 base, in that order; junction bases with no gene match: 4. The DNA for the CDR3 is TGTGCCAGCAGCTTGGCCGGGACAGCCGCCAAAAACATTCAGTACTTC. Its protein is CASSLAGTAAKNIQYF.

This chain uses TRBV5-5 with TRBJ2-1, with 7 bases fitting TRBD2. The CDR3 runs to 16 residues. The ends lost 2 bases at V and 8 bases at J; junction bases unmatched: 13. Germline lookup yields CDR1 SGHKS and CDR2 YYEKEE (reference sequence). CDR3: CASSLIHDGGWDEQFF. CDR3 DNA sequence: TGTGCCAGCAGCTTAATTCACGACGGGGGGTGGGATGAGCAGTTCTTC.

This chain links TRBV18 with TRBJ2-3; D not resolved. The CDR3 is 15 amino acids. Germline loops: CDR1 KGHSH, CDR2 LQKENI. The V and J ends lost 0 bases and 5 bases respectively, with 12 bases between them. CDR3 protein: CASSPPGSQKDTQYF. For the CDR3, the DNA is TGTGCCAGCTCACCACCGGGCAGTCAAAAAGATACGCAGTATTTT.

The chain combines TRBV9 with TRBJ2-7; TRBD2 is a possible D gene (7 bases). The V end was cut by 4 bases, the J end by 0 bases, with 14 bases between. Germline V gene lookup returns CDR1 SGDLS and CDR2 YYNGEE. The CDR3 extends over 15 amino acids. The CDR3 DNA sequence: TGTGCCAGCAGCCGGGGCGGGGGCCTCTCCTACGAGCAGTACTTC. Its protein product is CASSRGGGLSYEQYF.

Many counts were recorded for this clonotype. The DNA for the CDR3 is TGTGCCAGCATTCGGGACGCGTATCAGCCCCAGCATTTT. This codes for CASIRDAYQPQHF. This rearrangement joins TRBV6-1 to TRBJ1-5; D is possibly TRBD1 (5 bases). V was pared by 7 bases and J by 5 bases, with 12 bases between. This CDR3 spans 13 amino acids. Looked up from germline, CDR1 is MNHNS and CDR2 is SASEGT.